This TCR beta chain is from a study of cytomegalovirus exposure and HLA in healthy donors. General study findings and limits: The classifier reportedly diagnosed cytomegalovirus status with high sensitivity and specificity. The study flagged about 150 TCR beta chains as cytomegalovirus-associated. Most TCR sequences were uncommon, yet certain public TCRs appeared in many donors.

The germline gives CDR1 LGHNT, CDR2 FRNRAP. The CDR3 sequence is 14 residues long. Trimming left V 0 bases short and J 6 bases short, with 9 bases between. Comments on this clone: The target antigen is unknown.

The PCR had 60 Vbeta and 13 Jbeta primers. Sequenced by immunoSEQ multiplex PCR; TCRdb stores in-frame clones only, minus some. Here the sample spans under 200,000 clones, approximately 80% being singletons. This chain uses TRBV12-5 with TRBJ2-1; possibly TRBD1 for D (6 bases). Sequenced: PBMCs. The source of this sequence is a male donor in good health and CMV-seropositive. The CDR3 sequence is CASGLVQGGNEQFF. The CDR3 nucleotides are TGTGCTAGTGGTTTGGTACAGGGCGGCAATGAGCAGTTCTTC. The variable domain in full, completed from reference TRBV12-5 and TRBJ2-1, reads DARVTQTPRHKVTEMGQEVTMRCQPILGHNTVFWYRQTMMQGLELLAYFRNRAPLDDSGMPKDRFSAEMPDATLATLKIQPSEPRDSAVYFCASGLVQGGNEQFFGPGTRLTVL.